This T cell receptor (beta chain) was captured by sequencing in a study of human T cells and chemical hapten exposure. Study-level background: Application of 0.01% DPC to the upper back was done by patch test, with a reading at 6 days.

Overall study results and limits: TCRs at a frequency above 1 in 1000 stayed unchanged with DPC sensitization.

Time point in this sample: patch test 1, 2 weeks after DPC sensitization. The sample's treatment: therapeutic diphenylcyclopropenone sensitization with weekly scalp DPC. Each patch test followed a blood draw. Germline CDR1 KGHSH, CDR2 LQKENI. The CDR3 contains 17 residues. Trimming took 3 bases from V and 1 from J; bases not matched to a gene: 10. This clonotype was seen ten or more times. What it binds is not known. TCRdb used MiXCR to reprocess the RACE reads, holding one entry per CDR3 protein. The data contain around 52,000 distinct CDR3 sequences, about 9.6% of them singletons. This clonotype was sampled from a woman between 35 and 50 years old with alopecia areata. Some clones in this sample may be carry-over from other donors' samples. The genes are TRBV18 and TRBJ1-1, with TRBD1 matching 8 bases. The material sequenced was whole blood, taken in connection with sensitization to the hapten diphenylcyclopropenone (DPC). The CDR3 DNA reads TGTGCCAGCTCACCCCTGGGACAGGAAAACTCGAACACTGAAGCTTTCTTT. It yields the protein CASSPLGQENSNTEAFF.